The 7 T cell receptor beta chains below were found in one sample sequenced in a study of vaccination and CD4 T cells after COVID-19. Oncomine TCR Beta short-read sequencing was applied to DNA from cultured CD4+ T cells. From the PCR reads, TCRdb called clonotypes with MiXCR, one entry per CDR3 protein. Of roughly 22,000 distinct CDR3 sequences in the sample, about three fifths were seen once. What these receptors recognize is not known. Treatment specified: approximately 9-day PBMC culture with coronavirus spike peptide pools or control peptides (ViraFEST assay). The sequencing sample was made of CD4+ T cells from blood, cultured in vitro. The receptors here all came from a human donor who had recovered from COVID-19.

The chain joins TRBV7-2 to TRBJ1-3; D uncertain. V was shortened by 3 bases and J by 8 bases, with 5 bases between the two germline ends. The CDR3 has 11 residues. CDR1 is SGHTA and CDR2 is FQGNSA in the germline V gene. The CDR3 region is CASSFADTIYF. Here the CDR3 DNA reads TGTGCCAGCAGCTTCGCCGACACCATATATTTT. Looking up the rest from reference TRBV7-2 and TRBJ1-3 gives the full variable domain: GAGVSQSPSNKVTEKGKDVELRCDPISGHTALYWYRQSLGQGLEFLIYFQGNSAPDKSGLPSDRFSAERTGGSVSTLTIQRTQQEDSAVYLCASSFADTIYFGEGSWLTVV.

The sample holds a few counts of this clonotype. V gene TRBV10-3 combines with J gene TRBJ1-2; perhaps TRBD1 as D (6 bases). Trimming cost V 7 bases and J 7 bases, with 22 bases left between them. Germline CDR1 reads ENHRY; CDR2 reads SYGVKD. CDR3 size: 15 residues. The CDR3 DNA reads TGTGCCATCATGAGGGGGGGACTCCTAACCGGTGGCTACACCTTC. It is translated as CAIMRGGLLTGGYTF.

This chain connects TRBV7-2 to TRBJ2-6, with 12 bases lining up with TRBD2. The germline V gene encodes CDR1 SGHTA and CDR2 FQGNSA. Trimming took 2 bases from V and 0 from J; bases not matched to a gene: 2. The CDR3 contains 18 residues. CDR3 nucleotide sequence: TGTGCCAGCAGCTTAAAACTAGCGGGGGGCTCTGGGGCCAACGTCCTGACTTTC. Protein sequence: CASSLKLAGGSGANVLTF. Together with reference TRBV7-2 and TRBJ2-6, the CDR3 gives the full variable domain: GAGVSQSPSNKVTEKGKDVELRCDPISGHTALYWYRQSLGQGLEFLIYFQGNSAPDKSGLPSDRFSAERTGGSVSTLTIQRTQQEDSAVYLCASSLKLAGGSGANVLTFGAGSRLTVL.

The chain links TRBV7-9 to TRBJ1-2; D possibly corresponds to TRBD1 (5 bases). Germline V gene sequence: CDR1 SEHNR, CDR2 FQNEAQ (reference sequence). V gave up 6 bases and J gave up 4 bases, with 18 bases separating them. The CDR3 spans 15 residues. The CDR3 loop reads CASRGQGFEAYGYTF. In DNA form, the CDR3 reads TGTGCCAGCAGAGGCCAGGGTTTTGAGGCCTATGGCTACACCTTC. Full variable domain (missing parts from reference TRBV7-9 and TRBJ1-2): DTGVSQNPRHKITKRGQNVTFRCDPISEHNRLYWYRQTLGQGPEFLTYFQNEAQLEKSRLLSDRFSAERPKGSFSTLEIQRTEQGDSAMYLCASRGQGFEAYGYTFGSGTRLTVV.

This clonotype has just one count. The CDR3 reads CASRPGDRANTEAFF. The CDR3 nucleotides are TGTGCCAGCAGACCGGGGGACAGGGCGAACACTGAAGCTTTCTTT. This chain uses TRBV12-3 or TRBV12-4 with TRBJ1-1, with 9 bases that match TRBD1. The CDR3 is 15 amino acids. The junction had 6 bases not matched to a gene; V was cut back by 6 bases and J by 1 base.

This rearrangement joins TRBV15 to TRBJ1-4; perhaps TRBD1 as D (5 bases). V was trimmed by 0 bases and J by 7 bases, leaving 15 bases between them. The CDR3 runs 16 residues. Germline V CDR1 and CDR2: LNHNV, YYDKDF (reference sequence). The DNA for the CDR3 is TGTGCCACCAGCAGAGATTGGGGGAGCTCCCGTGAAAAACTGTTTTTT. Translating it yields CATSRDWGSSREKLFF.

The J gene is TRBJ2-7, the V gene TRBV5-1, with D perhaps TRBD1 or TRBD2 (5 bases each). The CDR3 totals 18 residues. The V gene's germline CDR1 is SGHRS and CDR2 YFSETQ. Trimming removed 4 bases at V and 7 bases at J, with 30 bases between. As DNA, the CDR3 is TGCGCCAGCAGCCAGGGCCTCTATGCCAGCGGACCTTACTGGGAGCAGTACTTC. It translates to CASSQGLYASGPYWEQYF.